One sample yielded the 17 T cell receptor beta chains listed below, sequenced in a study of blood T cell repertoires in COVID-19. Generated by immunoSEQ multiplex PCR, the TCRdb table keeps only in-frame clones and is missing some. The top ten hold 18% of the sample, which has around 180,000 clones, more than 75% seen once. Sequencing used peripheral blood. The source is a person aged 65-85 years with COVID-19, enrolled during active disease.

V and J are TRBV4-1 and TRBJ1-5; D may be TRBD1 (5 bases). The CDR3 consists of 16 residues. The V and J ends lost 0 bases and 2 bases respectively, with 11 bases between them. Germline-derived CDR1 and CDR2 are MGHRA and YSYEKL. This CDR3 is CASSQDRSRGNQPQHF. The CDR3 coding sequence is TGCGCCAGCAGCCAAGATAGATCCAGGGGCAATCAGCCCCAGCATTTT.

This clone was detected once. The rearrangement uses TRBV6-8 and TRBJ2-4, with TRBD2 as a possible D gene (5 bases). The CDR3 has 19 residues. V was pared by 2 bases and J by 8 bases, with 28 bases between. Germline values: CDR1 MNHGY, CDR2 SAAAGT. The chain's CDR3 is CASSYPRSTQILLGDIQYF. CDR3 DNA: TGTGCCAGCAGTTACCCTAGATCAACACAAATACTCCTCGGGGACATTCAGTACTTC.

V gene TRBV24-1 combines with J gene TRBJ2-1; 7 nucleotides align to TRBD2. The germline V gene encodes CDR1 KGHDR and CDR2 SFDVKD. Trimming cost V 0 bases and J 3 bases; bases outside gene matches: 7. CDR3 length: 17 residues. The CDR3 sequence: CATSDLGTGGGYNEQFF. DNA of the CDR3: TGTGCCACCAGTGATTTGGGGACGGGGGGAGGCTACAATGAGCAGTTCTTC.

Written as DNA, the CDR3 is TGCAGCGTGACCCGACAGGGGTCAATTTCCTACGAGCAGTACTTC. Translating it yields CSVTRQGSISYEQYF. This chain links TRBV29-1 with TRBJ2-7; 8 bases line up with TRBD1. CDR3 length equals 15 residues. V trimming: 6 bases; J trimming: 1 base; junction bases outside the gene matches: 11. Germline CDR1 SQVTM, CDR2 ANQGSEA.

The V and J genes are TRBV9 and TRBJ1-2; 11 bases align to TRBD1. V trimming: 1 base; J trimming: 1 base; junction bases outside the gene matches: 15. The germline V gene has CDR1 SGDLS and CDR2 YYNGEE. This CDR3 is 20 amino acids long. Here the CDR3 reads CASSVRRGGQGEGVNYGYTF. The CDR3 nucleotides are TGTGCCAGCAGCGTACGCAGAGGGGGACAGGGGGAAGGGGTTAACTATGGCTACACCTTC.

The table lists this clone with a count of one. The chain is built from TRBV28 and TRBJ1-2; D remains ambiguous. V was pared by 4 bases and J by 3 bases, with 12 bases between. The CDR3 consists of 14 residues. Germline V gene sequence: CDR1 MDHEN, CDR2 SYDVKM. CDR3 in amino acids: CASSSIRGYYGYTF. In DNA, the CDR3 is TGTGCCAGCAGTTCTATACGGGGATACTATGGCTACACCTTC.

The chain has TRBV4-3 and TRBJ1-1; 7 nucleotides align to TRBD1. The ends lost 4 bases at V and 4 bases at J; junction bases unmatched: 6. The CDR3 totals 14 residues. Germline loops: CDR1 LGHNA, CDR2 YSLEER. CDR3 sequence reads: CASSPNRGSTEAFF. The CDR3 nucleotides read TGCGCCAGCAGCCCTAACAGGGGATCCACTGAAGCTTTCTTT.

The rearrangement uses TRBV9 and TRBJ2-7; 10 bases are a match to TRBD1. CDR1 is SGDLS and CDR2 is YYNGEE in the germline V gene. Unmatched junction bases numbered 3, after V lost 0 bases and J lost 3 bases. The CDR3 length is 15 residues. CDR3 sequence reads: CASSVGDRGGYEQYF. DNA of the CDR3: TGTGCCAGCAGCGTAGGGGACAGGGGCGGCTACGAGCAGTACTTC.

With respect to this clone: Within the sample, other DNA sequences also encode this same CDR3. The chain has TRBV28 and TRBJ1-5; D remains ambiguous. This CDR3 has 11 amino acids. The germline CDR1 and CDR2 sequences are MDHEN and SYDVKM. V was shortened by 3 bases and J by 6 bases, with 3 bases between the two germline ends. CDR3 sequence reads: CASSLSQPQHF. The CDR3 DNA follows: TGTGCCAGCAGTTTGAGTCAGCCCCAGCATTTT. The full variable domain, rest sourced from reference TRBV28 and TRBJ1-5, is DVKVTQSSRYLVKRTGEKVFLECVQDMDHENMFWYRQDPGLGLRLIYFSYDVKMKEKGDIPEGYSVSREKKERFSLILESASTNQTSMYLCASSLSQPQHFGDGTRLSIL.

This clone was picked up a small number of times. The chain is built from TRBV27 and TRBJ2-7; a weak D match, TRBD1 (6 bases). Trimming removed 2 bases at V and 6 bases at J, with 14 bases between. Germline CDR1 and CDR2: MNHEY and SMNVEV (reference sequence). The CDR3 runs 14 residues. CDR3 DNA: TGTGCCAGCAGTTTAGGCAGGGGAATCCGCGAGCAGTACTTC. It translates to CASSLGRGIREQYF.

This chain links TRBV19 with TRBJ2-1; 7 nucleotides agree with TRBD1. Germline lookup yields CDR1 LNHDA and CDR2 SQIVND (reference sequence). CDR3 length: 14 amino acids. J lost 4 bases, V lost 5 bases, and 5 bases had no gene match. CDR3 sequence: CASSLWDRYNEQFF. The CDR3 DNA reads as TGTGCCAGTAGTCTCTGGGACAGATACAATGAGCAGTTCTTC.

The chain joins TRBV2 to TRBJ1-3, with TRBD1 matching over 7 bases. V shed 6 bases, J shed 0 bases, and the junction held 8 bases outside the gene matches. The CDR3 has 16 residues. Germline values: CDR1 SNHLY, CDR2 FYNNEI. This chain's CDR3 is CASRVDRAFSGNTIYF. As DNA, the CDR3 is TGTGCCAGCAGGGTAGACAGGGCCTTCTCTGGAAACACCATATATTTT.

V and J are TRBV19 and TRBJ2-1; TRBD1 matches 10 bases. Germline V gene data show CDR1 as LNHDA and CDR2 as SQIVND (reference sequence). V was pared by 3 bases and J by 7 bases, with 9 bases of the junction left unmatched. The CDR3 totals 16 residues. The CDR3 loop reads CASSMLPGQGSNEQFF. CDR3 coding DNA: TGTGCCAGTAGTATGCTCCCGGGACAGGGGTCAAATGAGCAGTTCTTC. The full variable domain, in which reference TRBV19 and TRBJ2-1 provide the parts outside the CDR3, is DGGITQSPKYLFRKEGQNVTLSCEQNLNHDAMYWYRQDPGQGLRLIYYSQIVNDFQKGDIAEGYSVSREKKESFPLTVTSAQKNPTAFYLCASSMLPGQGSNEQFFGPGTRLTVL.

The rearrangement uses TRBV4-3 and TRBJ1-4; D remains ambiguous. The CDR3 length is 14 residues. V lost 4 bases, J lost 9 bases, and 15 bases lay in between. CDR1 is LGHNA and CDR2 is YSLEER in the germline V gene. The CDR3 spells CASSLTADAQKLFF. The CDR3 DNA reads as TGCGCCAGCAGCCTAACAGCTGATGCCCAAAAACTGTTTTTT.

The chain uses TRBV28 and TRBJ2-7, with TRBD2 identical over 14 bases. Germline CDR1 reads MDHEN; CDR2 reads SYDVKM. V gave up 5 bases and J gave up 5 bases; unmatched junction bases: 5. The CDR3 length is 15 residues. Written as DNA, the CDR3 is TGTGCCAGCAGTGGCTCGGGACTAGCGGGGGACGAGCAGTACTTC. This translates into CASSGSGLAGDEQYF.

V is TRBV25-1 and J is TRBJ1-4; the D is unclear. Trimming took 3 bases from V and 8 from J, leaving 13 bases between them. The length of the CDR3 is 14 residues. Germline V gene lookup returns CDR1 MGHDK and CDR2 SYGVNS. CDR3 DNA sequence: TGTGCCAGCAGTGAGAACCCGGCCAGGGAAAAACTGTTTTTT. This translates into CASSENPAREKLFF.

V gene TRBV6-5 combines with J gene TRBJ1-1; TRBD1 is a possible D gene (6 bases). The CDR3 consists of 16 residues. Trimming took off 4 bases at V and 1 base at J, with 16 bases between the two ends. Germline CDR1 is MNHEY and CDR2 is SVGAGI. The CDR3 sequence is CASSLHQDRTNTEAFF. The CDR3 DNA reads TGTGCCAGCAGTTTACACCAAGACAGGACGAACACTGAAGCTTTCTTT.